This T cell receptor beta chain appears in the sequencing data of a study of blood T cell repertoires in COVID-19. The sample holds a few counts of this clone. Generated by immunoSEQ multiplex PCR, the TCRdb table keeps only in-frame clones and is missing some. The repertoire holds about 54,000 clones, around 84% seen once, with 25% to 30% in the top ten. Trimming left V 11 bases short and J 5 bases short, with 9 bases between. CDR1 is LNHDA, CDR2 SQIVND, per germline (reference sequence). This CDR3 contains 11 residues. The chain uses TRBV19 and TRBJ1-4, with D possibly TRBD1 on 5 matching bases. This clonotype was sampled from a human donor in a cohort sampled during active COVID-19. Input material: peripheral blood. The CDR3 DNA reads as TGTGCCTGCAGGGTCAATGAAAAACTGTTTTTT. It yields the protein CACRVNEKLFF. Filled out from reference TRBV19 and TRBJ1-4, the complete variable domain reads DGGITQSPKYLFRKEGQNVTLSCEQNLNHDAMYWYRQDPGQGLRLIYYSQIVNDFQKGDIAEGYSVSREKKESFPLTVTSAQKNPTAFYLCACRVNEKLFFGSGTQLSVL.